This paragraph reports one T cell receptor (beta chain). Its antigen has not been determined. Base qualities are missing; no much larger clone stands one base away. This record belongs to a study of shared clonotypes between healthy human individuals (dated by TCRdb to between 2020 and 2021). Regarding the study in general: The cohort comprised two women and a few men aged 18 to 49 years. Per donor, three plates each were used for CD4 naive and CD4 memory, two for CD8 naive, and one for CD8 memory. The study deeply sequenced blood TCR repertoires of five healthy adults to estimate repertoire size and the extent of clonotype sharing between individuals. Libraries were prepared and TCR repertoires were sequenced by different laboratories using diverse techniques, in order to increase sequencing depth and limit assay-specific biases. Leukapheresis yielded between about 0.85 and 10 billion PBMCs per donor. What the authors observed across the whole study: Clonotypes shared by all four sorted-subset donors showed higher generation probabilities than non-shared clonotypes. Sharing across a few donors was observed for about 5% of naive CD4, over 3% of naive CD8, 2% to 2.5% of memory CD4, and less than 0.45% of memory CD8 clonotypes. Sampling was restricted to blood, and TCR repertoires in tissue are likely to differ from TCR repertoires in blood. Because the study included a small number of donors, the genetic and exposure-history diversity represented was limited. Rarefaction of sorted-subset datasets indicated incomplete sequencing despite the large sequencing depth. Estimated clonotype richness was generally larger for naive than for memory subsets. Based on pairwise subsampling, the degree of clonotype sharing among donors was expected to be affected by sequencing depth.

Using the deep immunoSEQ assay, multiplex PCR amplified TCR CDR3 regions from genomic DNA. For each cell subset, the extracted genomic DNA was distributed evenly across all wells of several immunoSEQ 96-well plates, and each plate served as one replicate. For sorted subsets, each replicate PCR was loaded with around 200 ng genomic DNA, equivalent to about 30,000 T cell genomes. The purified libraries were quantified using a Qubit 3.0 fluorometer, sized with a Bioanalyzer 2100, and then quantified again using the KAPA Library Quantification kit. Each immunoSEQ 96-well plate was sequenced on its own single-read 150-cycle Illumina NextSeq 550 flow cell. Concerning the study's data processing: Because only junctional sequences without quality scores were contained in the immunoSEQ output, filtering matching that applied to full-length reads could not be performed. Sequences were annotated with PyIR, a Python wrapper for IgBLAST v1.9, using IMGT germline references to assign V/J genes and CDR3. Reads were removed for weak V/J assignments (E-value above 1e-6), missing CDR3, stop codons, out-of-frame junctions, or ambiguous translated residues. V3J clonotypes were defined as sequences sharing the same inferred V gene, J gene, and CDR3 amino acid sequence. Percentage overlap between repertoires was calculated by dividing the number of shared unique clonotypes by the size of the smaller repertoire. RTK rarefaction, the Chao1 estimator, and Recon v2.1 estimates of unobserved clonotypes were used to assess repertoire richness. OLGA was used to compute generation probabilities for all TCRbeta clonotypes that the gDNA method yielded from a few donors. Drawn from immuneACCESS, this table holds only the in-frame rearrangements with V and J called that TCRdb kept. Clones are partly lost; checked studies trace under half to an unresolved V gene and leave the rest unexplained. That table furnishes V, J and clone size, whereas the DNA furnished D and trimming. The sample records approximately 2.4 million clones, approximately 96% of which are singletons. The top ten hold roughly 0.13% of the sample.

Healthy HIV-negative adults with no recently reported acute infections or vaccinations were included as donors. Every donor was a Caucasian adult living in Nashville, Tennessee, USA. CD4+ T cells were enriched by magnetic negative selection; naive cells were then positively selected on CD45RA, and the negative fraction formed the memory subset. Blood was obtained by leukapheresis, after which PBMCs were separated by Ficoll-Histopaque density gradient centrifugation and cryopreserved in liquid nitrogen vapor phase. Purity and quantity of every magnetically sorted T cell population were checked by analytical flow cytometry. Genomic DNA was isolated from every sorted fraction and measured by UV absorbance on a Nanodrop 2000c. The CDR3 contains 16 residues, cysteine and phenylalanine counted. The kept DNA is CDR3 alone, 48 bases in frame from the first base. In the germline V gene, CDR1 corresponds to SGHRS and CDR2 to YFSETQ. The germline V and J ends show losses of 0 bases and 4 bases respectively, and no gene match explains 9 bases of the junction.

The sequence was obtained from a man younger than 35 in good health. In this chain, TRBV5-1 is recombined with TRBJ2-5, and 7 bases in between align with TRBD2. The sample was naive CD4+ T cells sorted from blood. The sample's cell subset or site label, in plain terms: CD45RA+ positively selected. The CDR3 in this case is CASSLEVTGGGETQYF. The nucleotides are TGCGCCAGCAGCTTGGAAGTAACGGGAGGCGGAGAGACCCAGTACTTC.